One and the same sample provided the 5 T cell receptor beta chains below, sequenced in a study of identical twins. Via MiXCR, TCRdb re-called the 5' RACE reads, giving one row per CDR3 protein. The table records some 500,000 distinct CDR3 sequences, roughly an eighth of them present only once. The same sample was also used in a study of yellow fever vaccine responses in identical twins.

The specimen was CD4+ T cells sorted from blood. The receptor source for this set is a woman aged 18-29 years in good health.

This clonotype was detected a few times. The chain joins TRBV28 to TRBJ2-3; TRBD2 matches at 9 bases. Germline V CDR1 and CDR2: MDHEN, SYDVKM. This CDR3 has 16 amino acids. V dropped 2 bases and J dropped 4; count of bases not matched to a gene: 7. The CDR3 spells CASSLGGAGGADTQYF. CDR3 DNA sequence: TGTGCCAGCAGTTTAGGCGGTGCGGGGGGGGCAGATACGCAGTATTTT.

This chain links TRBV12-3 or TRBV12-4 with TRBJ2-1; a possible D gene is TRBD1 (5 bases). The V end lost 6 bases, the J end lost 9 bases, and 9 bases lay between the germline ends. The CDR3 runs to 11 residues. CDR3 nucleotide sequence: TGTGCCAGCAGAGGGGTGAGTGAGCAGTTCTTC. This encodes CASRGVSEQFF.

A few counts support this clonotype. The chain employs TRBV5-1 and TRBJ2-2; TRBD2 is a possible D gene (6 bases). V lost 3 bases and J 1 base, leaving 10 bases between the germline ends. Germline-derived CDR1 and CDR2 are SGHRS and YFSETQ. The CDR3 length is 15 residues. CDR3 in amino acids: CASSWAGQNTGELFF. The CDR3 DNA reads TGCGCCAGCAGCTGGGCGGGGCAGAACACCGGGGAGCTGTTTTTT.

This chain links TRBV20-1 with TRBJ2-1, with a weak D call TRBD2 (5 bases). CDR3 length: 15 residues. Germline lookup yields CDR1 DFQATT and CDR2 SNEGSKA (reference sequence). Trimming took off 6 bases at V and 4 bases at J, with 19 bases between the two ends. This CDR3 reads CSAKRGSLKYNEQFF. DNA of the CDR3: TGCAGTGCAAAGCGAGGGAGTCTAAAATACAATGAGCAGTTCTTC.

In its sample, this clonotype was seen many times. The V call is TRBV30, the J call TRBJ2-2; D perhaps matches TRBD2 (6 bases). Trimming cost V 1 base and J 1 base, with 13 bases left between them. Germline assignment: CDR1 GTSNPN and CDR2 SVGIG (reference sequence). The CDR3 runs 16 residues. CDR3 in amino acids: CAWSAGAGKNTGELFF. The DNA for the CDR3 is TGTGCCTGGAGTGCCGGAGCGGGCAAGAACACCGGGGAGCTGTTTTTT.